This is a list of T cell receptor beta chains from one sample in a study of blood T cells in healthy people across ages. TCRdb re-analysed the 5' RACE reads in MiXCR, keeping a single row per CDR3 protein. The data hold about 570,000 distinct CDR3 sequences, with roughly 29% observed a single time. The specimen sequenced was blood. The origin of the receptors is a woman aged 70 to 79 in good health. Both conserved end residues are part of each CDR3. D genes are given only for firm matches. Clone size, where shown, is once, few, many, or a class for clones that have expanded.

TRBV7-6	TRBJ2-5	NA	TRBD1	TGTGCCAGCAGCTTGTCCCTTACAGGGGGCTTCGTGGAGACCCAGTACTTC	CASSLSLTGGFVETQYF
TRBV11-2	TRBJ2-3	NA	NA	TGTGCCAGCAGCTTAGTTCTGGTGGGATCCACAGATATGCAGTATTTT	CASSLVLVGSTDMQYF
TRBV27	TRBJ1-2	NA	NA	TGTGCCAGCAGTTTCTCTCTCCAGGCCGTGAGAGGCTACACCTTC	CASSFSLQAVRGYTF
TRBV29-1	TRBJ1-4	few	NA	TGCAGCGCTGAAGCAGGGGTCGGAAAACTGTTTTTT	CSAEAGVGKLFF
TRBV6-1	TRBJ2-1	few	TRBD2	TGTGCCAGCAGTGCTCTAGCGGACTACAATGAGCAGTTCTTC	CASSALADYNEQFF
TRBV20-1	TRBJ1-2	NA	NA	TGCAGTGCTAGAGAGCCCACGACCCCTGGCTACACCTTC	CSAREPTTPGYTF
TRBV7-9	TRBJ2-5	few	NA	TGTGCCAGCAGCTTAGAGAGGGGCCGTCCCGGACAGACCCAAGAGACCCAGTACTTC	CASSLERGRPGQTQETQYF
TRBV9	TRBJ2-7	once	NA	TGTGCCAGCAGCGTAGAGGGGCTCGGGGAGCAGTACTTC	CASSVEGLGEQYF
TRBV7-6	TRBJ1-2	few	NA	TGTGCCAGCAGATTGGACCTGTACTATGGCTACACCTTC	CASRLDLYYGYTF
TRBV27	TRBJ2-7	few	TRBD1	TGTGCCAGCAGTACGGGACAGGGCGTCTACGAGCAGTACTTC	CASSTGQGVYEQYF
TRBV7-2	TRBJ2-7	NA	NA	TGTGCCAGCAGCTTTTTACGTGAAGGGTACGAGCAGTACTTC	CASSFLREGYEQYF
TRBV5-5	TRBJ2-3	NA	NA	TGTGCCAGCAGTCCCGGGGTCAGGGAAACAGATACGCAGTATTTT	CASSPGVRETDTQYF
TRBV12-3/TRBV12-4	TRBJ1-2	NA	NA	TGTGCCAGCAGTCGAGGGGACGGGGCCTATGGCTACACCTTC	CASSRGDGAYGYTF
TRBV6-1	TRBJ1-1	NA	TRBD1	TGTGCCAGCAGGGGACAGGGTCGAAGCACTGAAGCTTTCTTT	CASRGQGRSTEAFF
TRBV7-8	TRBJ2-4	many	NA	TGTGCCAGCAGCCCCGGAGGGGGTCTCCGAAACATTCAGTACTTC	CASSPGGGLRNIQYF
TRBV5-1	TRBJ2-7	NA	NA	TGCGCCAGCAGCTTGGCGGGCAGGGAGGACGAGCAGTACTTC	CASSLAGREDEQYF
TRBV24-1	TRBJ2-3	NA	NA	TGTGCCACCAGTGAGACCGGGGGCACAGATACGCAGTATTTT	CATSETGGTDTQYF
TRBV6-2/TRBV6-3	TRBJ1-2	NA	NA	TGTGCCAGTCGAACCGGCTGGGGTCTCTATGGCTACACCTTC	CASRTGWGLYGYTF
TRBV6-6	TRBJ1-4	NA	TRBD1	TGTGACAGCACACCGACAGGGCTGAATGAAAAACTGTTTTTT	CDSTPTGLNEKLFF
TRBV7-2	TRBJ1-1	NA	NA	TGTGCCAGCAGCTTCGGGGGATCCCACACTGAAGCTTTCTTT	CASSFGGSHTEAFF
TRBV3-1	TRBJ2-1	NA	NA	TGTGCCAGCAGCCAATTCCTAGTCGATGAGCAGTTCTTC	CASSQFLVDEQFF
TRBV5-1	TRBJ2-1	few	TRBD2	TGCGCCAGCAGCTTGGCAGCGGGGGGAAATGGGCAGTTCTTC	CASSLAAGGNGQFF
TRBV5-1	TRBJ1-2	NA	NA	TGCGCCAGCAGCTTGGCCGGGGGGCCTAGCTATGGCTACACCTTC	CASSLAGGPSYGYTF
TRBV5-1	TRBJ2-5	few	TRBD2	TGCGCCAGCAGCTCCGGGACTAGCGGGAGCTTACAAGAGACCCAGTACTTC	CASSSGTSGSLQETQYF
TRBV7-2	TRBJ1-3	few	NA	TGTGCCAGCAGCTTAACCGGGACCCAGGCTGGAAACACCATATATTTT	CASSLTGTQAGNTIYF
TRBV4-2	TRBJ1-5	NA	TRBD1	TGTGCCAGCAGCCACGACAGGGAGAATCAGCCCCAGCATTTT	CASSHDRENQPQHF
TRBV6-5	TRBJ2-6	NA	NA	TGTGCCAGCAGTTCAAGACGCTCTGGGGCCAACGTCCTGACTTTC	CASSSRRSGANVLTF
TRBV2	TRBJ2-6	few	NA	TGTGCCAGCGCCTCACCCTCTGGGGCCAACGTCCTGACTTTC	CASASPSGANVLTF
TRBV4-3	TRBJ1-2	few	NA	TGCGCCAGCAGCCAACCCGGGGTTTATGGCTACACCTTC	CASSQPGVYGYTF
TRBV7-2	TRBJ1-1	NA	NA	TGTGCCAGCAGCTTATGGGGGCCTCAACTGAACACTGAAGCTTTCTTT	CASSLWGPQLNTEAFF
TRBV5-1	TRBJ1-1	many	NA	TGTGCCAGCAGCTTTGGGGGGGACACTGAAGCTTTCTTT	CASSFGGDTEAFF
TRBV24-1	TRBJ2-2	few	NA	TGTGCCACCAGTGATCCAGGGAACACCGGGGAGCTGTTTTTT	CATSDPGNTGELFF
TRBV7-9	TRBJ1-3	few	NA	TGTGCCAGCAGCTTAGACAGGGTGGCTGGAAACACCATATATTTT	CASSLDRVAGNTIYF
TRBV12-3/TRBV12-4	TRBJ2-2	few	NA	TGTGCCAGCAGCGGTGGCCGGGAGCTGTTTTTT	CASSGGRELFF
TRBV4-3	TRBJ2-6	NA	NA	TGCGCCAGCAGCCACGGAATCCAGGGGAGCTCTGGGGCCAACGTCCTGACTTTC	CASSHGIQGSSGANVLTF
TRBV5-1	TRBJ2-2	few	TRBD1	TGCGCCAGCACCCAACAGGGGTCAAACACCGGGGAGCTGTTTTTT	CASTQQGSNTGELFF
TRBV24-1	TRBJ2-2	NA	TRBD2	TGTGCCACCCGACGGGGGGGTACCGGGGAGCTGTTTTTT	CATRRGGTGELFF
TRBV3-1	TRBJ2-3	NA	NA	TGTGCCAGCACCCCACAACGATTTTCGGATACGCAGTATTTT	CASTPQRFSDTQYF
TRBV29-1	TRBJ1-2	many	TRBD1	TGCAGCGTTCCCGGGACAGGGGTCTATGGCTACACCTTC	CSVPGTGVYGYTF
TRBV5-5	TRBJ2-5	NA	TRBD2	TGTGCCAGTAGCTACGGACTAGTCGAGACCCAGTACTTC	CASSYGLVETQYF
TRBV12-3/TRBV12-4	TRBJ1-2	NA	NA	TGTGCCAGCAGCCCCGCCCGGCAGGGTTCCAATGGCTACACCTTC	CASSPARQGSNGYTF
TRBV10-3	TRBJ2-1	NA	NA	TGTGCCATCAGTGATGGCTACAATGAGCAGTTCTTC	CAISDGYNEQFF
TRBV7-8	TRBJ2-7	NA	NA	TGTGCCAGCAACCCCCCCCGTGGGCCATCCGACGAGCAGTACTTC	CASNPPRGPSDEQYF
TRBV5-1	TRBJ2-1	NA	TRBD2	TGCGCCAGCAGCCGGACTAGCGAACTCTCCTACAATGAGCAGTTCTTC	CASSRTSELSYNEQFF
TRBV3-1	TRBJ2-3	NA	TRBD1	TGTGCCAGCAGCCACGGACAGGGTGCAGATACGCAGTATTTT	CASSHGQGADTQYF
TRBV18	TRBJ2-1	few	TRBD1	TGTGCCAGCTCACCTCGACAGGGGTTCTACAATGAGCAGTTCTTC	CASSPRQGFYNEQFF
TRBV29-1	TRBJ1-5	NA	TRBD1	TGCAGCGTCGCCGTAAGTACAGGGGGCCAGCCCCAGCATTTT	CSVAVSTGGQPQHF
TRBV14	TRBJ2-4	NA	TRBD1	TGTGCCAGCAGCCACGGACAGGGAGGAGGAACCAAAAACATTCAGTACTTC	CASSHGQGGGTKNIQYF
TRBV20-1	TRBJ1-5	few	TRBD1	TGCAGTGCTAGACAGGGGGCTCAGCCCCAGCATTTT	CSARQGAQPQHF
TRBV10-3	TRBJ1-1	NA	NA	TGTGCCATCAGTGACGAGACCACGATGAACACTGAAGCTTTCTTT	CAISDETTMNTEAFF
TRBV5-1	TRBJ2-7	NA	NA	TGCGCCAGCAGCTTGTCGTCCCCATCCTACGAGCAGTACTTC	CASSLSSPSYEQYF
TRBV7-3	TRBJ2-5	NA	NA	TGTGCCAGCGCCAGCAGGGTTATGGAGACCCAGTACTTC	CASASRVMETQYF
TRBV29-1	TRBJ2-7	NA	NA	TGCAGCGGACTGGAGGGACCCTACGAGCAGTACTTC	CSGLEGPYEQYF
TRBV7-3	TRBJ2-1	NA	TRBD1	TGTGCCAGCAGCTTCTACAGGGGGACAACCGCCTACAATGAGCAGTTCTTC	CASSFYRGTTAYNEQFF
TRBV5-8	TRBJ2-6	few	NA	TGTGCCAACAGCCCGGGCCAACAGTCTGGGGCCAACGTCCAGACTTTC	CANSPGQQSGANVQTF
TRBV5-1	TRBJ2-7	NA	NA	TGCGCCAGCAGCCGGGCCTTATCGAGGGACTACGAGCAGTACTTC	CASSRALSRDYEQYF
TRBV21-1	TRBJ1-2	NA	NA	TGTGCCAGCAGCCCCTGGACGGAGGGCTATGGCTACACCTTC	CASSPWTEGYGYTF
TRBV6-6	TRBJ1-1	few	NA	TGTGCCAGCACGGCCTCTTTCTTT	CASTASFF